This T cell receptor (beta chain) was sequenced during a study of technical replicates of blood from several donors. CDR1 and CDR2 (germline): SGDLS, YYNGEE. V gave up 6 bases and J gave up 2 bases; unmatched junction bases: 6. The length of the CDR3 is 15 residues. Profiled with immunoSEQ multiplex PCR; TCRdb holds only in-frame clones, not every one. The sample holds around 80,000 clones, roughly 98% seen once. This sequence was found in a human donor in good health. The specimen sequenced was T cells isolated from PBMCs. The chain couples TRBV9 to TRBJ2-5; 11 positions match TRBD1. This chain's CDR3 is CASTRDRGGQETQYF. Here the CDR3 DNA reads TGTGCCAGCACTAGGGACAGGGGGGGGCAAGAGACCCAGTACTTC.